Below, 20 T cell receptor beta chains from the same sample are listed, as sequenced in a study of T cells expressing NK-cell markers. Following a re-call of the 5' RACE reads, TCRdb has one entry per CDR3 protein and lacks DNA. This repertoire includes about 260,000 distinct CDR3 sequences. Specimen: blood T cells: a sorted CD56 or NKG2C T cell subset, CD4+ or CD8+ T cells, or bulk PBMC T cells (not recorded which). These receptors came from a woman between 18 and 70 years old in good health.

V is TRBV7-6 and J is TRBJ1-4; no DNA is available, so the TRBD1 call from TCRdb remains unchecked. Germline CDR1 and CDR2: SGHVS and FNYEAQ. The CDR3 is made up of 14 amino acids. CDR3 protein: CASSARQGRGKLFF.

V usage is TRBV5-1 and J usage is TRBJ1-2; the TCRdb D gene call, TRBD1, has no DNA to confirm it. This CDR3 contains 14 residues. Germline CDR1 reads SGHRS; CDR2 reads YFSETQ. CDR3 region: CASSPGQGAYGYTF.

The chain combines TRBV2 with TRBJ1-3. CDR1 SNHLY and CDR2 FYNNEI come from the germline V gene. The CDR3 runs to 15 residues. CDR3 amino acids: CASNPDVGFGNTIYF.

V is TRBV7-2 and J is TRBJ2-5; TCRdb's D gene call, TRBD2, goes unchecked for lack of DNA. The CDR3 spans 16 residues. The germline gives CDR1 SGHTA, CDR2 FQGNSA. CDR3 sequence reads: CASSSTSGGYQETQYF.

V gene TRBV7-8 combines with J gene TRBJ1-6; TCRdb returns TRBD1, unconfirmable since there is no DNA. From germline, CDR1 is SGHVS and CDR2 FQNEAQ. This CDR3 has 15 amino acids. CDR3 sequence: CASSSSGWSNSPLHF.

V is TRBV20-1 and J is TRBJ1-6. There are 14 residues in the CDR3. Germline-derived CDR1 and CDR2 are DFQATT and SNEGSKA (reference sequence). CDR3: CSAREGSFGSPLHF.

The chain combines TRBV9 with TRBJ2-6; as DNA is missing, the TRBD1 call by TCRdb cannot be tested. The CDR3 totals 16 residues. CDR1 is SGDLS, CDR2 YYNGEE, per germline. CDR3 sequence: CASSVGPGSGANVLTF.

The rearrangement uses TRBV7-2 and TRBJ2-1; TCRdb's D gene call, TRBD2, goes unchecked for lack of DNA. The germline CDR1 and CDR2 sequences are SGHTA and FQGNSA. This CDR3 has 17 residues. Here the CDR3 reads CASSFGSGSITYNEQFF.

V usage is TRBV12-3 or TRBV12-4 and J usage is TRBJ1-5; absent DNA, TCRdb's TRBD1 call cannot be checked. There are 15 residues in the CDR3. CDR3 sequence: CASSRQNLGNQPQHF.

This chain links TRBV12-3 or TRBV12-4 with TRBJ1-2; TCRdb selects TRBD1, and the lack of DNA leaves this call unchecked. The length of the CDR3 is 15 residues. The CDR3 loop is CASSLEGDSFYGYTF.

The rearrangement links TRBV20-1 to TRBJ1-2; TCRdb designates TRBD1, a call that cannot be tested without DNA. This CDR3 spans 13 amino acids. Per germline, CDR1 DFQATT and CDR2 SNEGSKA (reference sequence). This CDR3 reads CSASPTGGRGYTF.

The J gene is TRBJ2-3, the V gene TRBV7-2. The length of the CDR3 is 14 residues. Germline CDR1 reads SGHTA; CDR2 reads FQGNSA. The CDR3 loop reads CASSFAPGTDTQYF.

The chain recombines TRBV6-5 with TRBJ1-6; TCRdb lists TRBD1, though no DNA is available to test this call. The CDR3 is made up of 16 amino acids. Germline CDR1 reads MNHEY; CDR2 reads SVGAGI. CDR3 loop: CASSSTTGTLGSPLHF.

The rearrangement joins TRBV12-3 or TRBV12-4 to TRBJ2-1; TCRdb's assignment of TRBD1 cannot be checked, as there is no DNA. CDR3 length equals 17 residues. The CDR3 region is CASSPGGGSGVYNEQFF.

V usage is TRBV6-5 and J usage is TRBJ1-2; TCRdb calls TRBD1, which cannot be checked without DNA. From germline, CDR1 is MNHEY and CDR2 SVGAGI. The CDR3 runs 16 residues. CDR3 sequence reads: CASSYSRTGGNYGYTF.

CDR3 residues: CASSESWGTEAFF. The chain links TRBV10-2 to TRBJ1-1. Germline-derived CDR1 and CDR2 are WSHSY and SAAADI. The CDR3 covers 13 residues.

CDR3: CASMGNTEAFF. J is TRBJ1-1 and V is TRBV6-1. The CDR3 totals 11 residues. Per germline, CDR1 MNHNS and CDR2 SASEGT.

The genes are TRBV30 and TRBJ2-1; the D call of TRBD2 rests on TCRdb alone, since no DNA is present to check it. CDR3 size: 12 residues. Germline V gene sequence: CDR1 GTSNPN, CDR2 SVGIG (reference sequence). The CDR3 here is CSYLRESGKQFF.

The chain uses TRBV11-2 and TRBJ1-1; there is no DNA to check the TCRdb D call of TRBD1. Per the germline V gene, CDR1 is SGHAT and CDR2 is FQNNGV. The CDR3 sequence is 15 residues long. This chain's CDR3 is CASSLRGTIDTEAFF.

The chain combines TRBV27 with TRBJ1-2; TCRdb outputs TRBD1, but without DNA this stays unchecked. CDR3 length: 14 residues. CDR1 MNHEY and CDR2 SMNVEV come from the germline V gene (reference sequence). Here the CDR3 reads CASSFLRDSFDYTF.